This TCR beta chain comes out of a study of CD8 T cell repertoires and HIV-1 epitope variants. About the research overall: T cells were stimulated with Twenty-five Gag and Nef peptides separately. Epitopes were three Gag families plus Nef HW9 and YT9.

This CDR3 spans 12 amino acids. Germline lookup yields CDR1 MNHNS and CDR2 SASEGT. V lost 6 bases to trimming and J lost 3 bases; unmatched junction nucleotides: 1. Data came from immunoSEQ multiplex PCR; TCRdb stores just in-frame clones and leaves some out. The table has more than 1,500 clones, approximately 69% seen once. With regard to this clone: Its antigen remains unidentified.

The chain uses TRBV6-1 and TRBJ2-7; 8 nucleotides agree with TRBD1. The sequenced sample consisted of cultured CD8+ T cells derived from PBMCs. The TCR was taken from a male donor with HIV. This chain's CDR3 is CASSGTGYEQYF. Written as DNA, the CDR3 is TGTGCCAGCAGCGGGACAGGCTACGAGCAGTACTTC.